Below, 11 T cell receptor beta chains from the same sample are listed, as sequenced in a study of tumor and adjacent non-tumor tissue in lung cancer. No cell sorting was done before RNA was extracted from the tissue. A modified ARM-PCR protocol with three rounds of nested PCR amplified TCRbeta. Using its own MiXCR run on the multiplex PCR reads, TCRdb lists one record per CDR3 protein. The profile covers over 100,000 distinct CDR3 sequences, with roughly 77% appearing a single time and 30% to 45% taken by the ten largest. The sequenced sample was lung tumor tissue. The receptor source for this set is a woman aged 55-69 years with non-small cell lung cancer.

This clonotype has just a few counts. V gene TRBV11-2 combines with J gene TRBJ2-5; unclear D gene. Looked up from germline, CDR1 is SGHAT and CDR2 is FQNNGV. V lost 2 bases and J 1 base, leaving 8 bases between the germline ends. This CDR3 is built from 14 residues. CDR3 sequence: CASSLRYFQETQYF. DNA of the CDR3: TGTGCCAGCAGCTTAAGGTACTTCCAAGAGACCCAGTACTTC. Full variable domain (missing parts from reference TRBV11-2 and TRBJ2-5): EAGVAQSPRYKIIEKRQSVAFWCNPISGHATLYWYQQILGQGPKLLIQFQNNGVVDDSQLPKDRFSAERLKGVDSTLKIQPAKLEDSAVYLCASSLRYFQETQYFGPGTRLLVL.

Many counts were recorded for this clonotype. The chain joins TRBV6-5 to TRBJ2-5, with D unresolved. From germline, CDR1 is MNHEY and CDR2 SVGAGI. The CDR3 has 14 residues. V lost 0 bases and J 3 bases, leaving 8 bases between the germline ends. The CDR3 nucleotides are TGTGCCAGCAGTTACTCTAAGTTTAAAGAGACCCAGTACTTC. Its protein is CASSYSKFKETQYF.

The sample holds a few counts of this clonotype. A much larger clone lies a single base off, so this may be a read error. The chain carries TRBV11-3 and TRBJ1-1; D call uncertain. The ends were cut back, 4 bases at V and 0 bases at J, with 12 bases in the middle. The germline V gene has CDR1 SGHNT and CDR2 YENEEA. The CDR3 has 15 residues. CDR3 sequence (DNA): TGTGCCAGCAGCTCAACTCGGGCGGTGAACACTGAAGCTTTCTTT. It specifies CASSSTRAVNTEAFF.

The chain employs TRBV6-6 and TRBJ2-4, with TRBD1 matching over 11 bases. The CDR3 has 15 amino acids. V trimming: 2 bases; J trimming: 15 bases; junction bases outside the gene matches: 12. In germline, CDR1 is MNHNY, CDR2 SVGAGI (reference sequence). The chain's CDR3 is CASSYRDRGGNVPYF. CDR3 nucleotide sequence: TGTGCCAGCAGTTACCGGGACAGGGGGGGGAACGTTCCGTACTTC.

With regard to this clonotype: A much larger clone sits a single nucleotide away, making a read error possible. The chain links TRBV20-1 to TRBJ1-5; D remains ambiguous. The germline V gene encodes CDR1 DFQATT and CDR2 SNEGSKA (reference sequence). Between the trimmed V and J ends, which lost 7 bases and 3 bases, there was a span of 19 bases. The CDR3 spans 15 residues. The CDR3 bases are TGCAGTGGTAGGGCGGGAGAGACCTACAATCAGCCCCAGCATTTT. The encoded protein is CSGRAGETYNQPQHF.

As to this clonotype: Relative to the germline gene, one junction end is altered; a read error may explain this. The V call is TRBV7-2, the J call TRBJ2-5; 8 nucleotides align to TRBD1. The CDR3 is 14 amino acids. The germline V gene encodes CDR1 SGHTA and CDR2 FQGNSA. As DNA, the CDR3 is TGTGCCTGCAGCTTATTAGGGACAGGAGAGACCCAGAACTTC. Amino acid sequence: CACSLLGTGETQNF.

Of note for this clonotype: A much larger clone lies one base from this, so it may be a read error. In nucleotides, the CDR3 is TGTGCCAGCAGTTTTGGCGGGGAGGAGACCCAGTACTTC. It yields the protein CASSFGGEETQYF. This rearrangement joins TRBV12-3 or TRBV12-4 to TRBJ2-5, with D possibly matching TRBD2 (6 bases). V was trimmed by 3 bases and J by 5 bases, leaving 10 bases between them. The CDR3 is made up of 13 amino acids.

On this clonotype itself: In this CDR3 the conserved last residue, phenylalanine or tryptophan, is missing, so a read error is likely. The chain couples TRBV11-2 to TRBJ1-4; 7 bases fit TRBD1. Looked up from germline, CDR1 is SGHAT and CDR2 is FQNNGV. The V and J ends lost 5 bases and 8 bases, in that order; junction bases with no gene match: 11. The CDR3 consists of 15 residues. The CDR3 bases are TGTGCCAGCAGCCAATGGACAGGCCCATACGAAAAACTGTTTTAT. Translating it yields CASSQWTGPYEKLFY.

This clonotype was seen at least ten times. The chain combines TRBV6-6 with TRBJ1-5, with 8 bases identical to TRBD1. Germline CDR1 is MNHNY and CDR2 is SVGAGI (reference sequence). J was trimmed by 6 bases and V by 7 bases; bases with no gene match: 8. This CDR3 has 14 amino acids. The CDR3 spells CASTPDRGGQPQHF. CDR3 coding DNA: TGTGCCAGCACCCCCGACAGGGGCGGTCAGCCCCAGCATTTT.

Concerning this clonotype: Its ends do not fully match the called genes, so a read error is possible. This chain uses TRBV20-1 with TRBJ2-1; D unclear. From germline, CDR1 is DFQATT and CDR2 SNEGSKA (reference sequence). The CDR3 totals 14 residues. The CDR3 is CIAYRQKTSNEQFF. CDR3 DNA sequence: TGCATTGCTTACCGTCAAAAGACCTCCAATGAGCAGTTCTTC.

This clonotype was seen many times. This sequence joins TRBV20-1 and TRBJ2-1; D not resolved. Germline V gives CDR1 DFQATT, CDR2 SNEGSKA (reference sequence). Trimming cost V 3 bases and J 9 bases, with 12 bases left between them. CDR3 length: 12 residues. The CDR3 region is CSARGSTGEQFF. CDR3 sequence (DNA): TGCAGTGCTAGGGGGTCGACTGGTGAGCAGTTCTTC.